This T cell receptor (beta chain) appears in the sequencing data of a study of vaccination effects on CD4 cells after COVID-19. The culture ran for roughly 10 days before CD4+ T cells were isolated. Either the BNT162b2 or mRNA-1273 vaccine was given to participants in two doses. CDR1 is SGHRS and CDR2 is YFSETQ in the germline V gene. V gave up 4 bases and J gave up 6 bases; unmatched junction bases: 6. There are 13 residues in the CDR3. Concerning this clone: Antigen specificity is unknown.

Profiled with immunoSEQ multiplex PCR; TCRdb holds only in-frame clones, not every one. Here the sample spans approximately 47,000 clones, about 70% being singletons. The chain carries TRBV5-1 and TRBJ1-1, with 7 bases that match TRBD1. This TCR was sampled from a human donor who received a COVID-19 vaccine. The input for sequencing was CD4+ T cells from PBMCs cultured without peptide, taken after COVID-19 vaccination. For the CDR3, the DNA is TGCGCCAGCAGCCGGGGACAGTGGGCTGAAGCTTTCTTT. Its protein product is CASSRGQWAEAFF.